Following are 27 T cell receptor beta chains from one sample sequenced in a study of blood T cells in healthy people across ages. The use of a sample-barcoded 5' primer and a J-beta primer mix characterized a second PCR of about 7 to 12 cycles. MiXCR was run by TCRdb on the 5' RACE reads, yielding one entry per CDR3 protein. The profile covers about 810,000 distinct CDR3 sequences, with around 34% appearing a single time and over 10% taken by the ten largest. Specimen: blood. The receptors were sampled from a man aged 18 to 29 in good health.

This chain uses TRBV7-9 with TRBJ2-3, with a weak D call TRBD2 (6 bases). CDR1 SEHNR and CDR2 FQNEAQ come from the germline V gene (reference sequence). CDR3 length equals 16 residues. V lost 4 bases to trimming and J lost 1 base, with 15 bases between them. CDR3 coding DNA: TGTGCCAGCAGCTCCAGTCAGACGGGGGGCACAGATACGCAGTATTTT. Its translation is CASSSSQTGGTDTQYF.

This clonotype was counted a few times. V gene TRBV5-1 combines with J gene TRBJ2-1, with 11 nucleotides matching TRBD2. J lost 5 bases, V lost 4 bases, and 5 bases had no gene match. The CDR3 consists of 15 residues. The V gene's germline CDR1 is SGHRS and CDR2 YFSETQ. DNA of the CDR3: TGCGCCAGCAGCACCACTAGCGGGGGAAACAATGAGCAGTTCTTC. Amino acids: CASSTTSGGNNEQFF.

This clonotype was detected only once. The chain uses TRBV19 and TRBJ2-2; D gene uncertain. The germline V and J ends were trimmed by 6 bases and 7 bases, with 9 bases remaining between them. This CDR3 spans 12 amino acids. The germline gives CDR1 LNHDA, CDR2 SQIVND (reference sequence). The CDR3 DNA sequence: TGTGCCAGTAGCGCCCCAGGCGGGGAGCTGTTTTTT. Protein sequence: CASSAPGGELFF.

CDR3 nucleotides: TGTGCCAGCAGCTTATACCGGGGACCCTACAATGAGCAGTTCTTC. Translation gives CASSLYRGPYNEQFF. The V gene is TRBV7-2, the J gene TRBJ2-1; perhaps D is TRBD1 or TRBD2 (5 bases each). The CDR3 contains 15 residues. Germline assignment: CDR1 SGHTA and CDR2 FQGNSA. Between the trimmed V and J ends, which lost 2 bases and 2 bases, there was a span of 10 bases.

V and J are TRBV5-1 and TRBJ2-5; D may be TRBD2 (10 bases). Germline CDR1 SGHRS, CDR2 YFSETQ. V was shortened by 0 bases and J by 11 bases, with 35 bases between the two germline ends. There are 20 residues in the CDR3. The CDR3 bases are TGCGCCAGCAGCTTGGACAGGGGGCCGATAGCGGGGGGCCGTTACAATGAGCAGTACTTC. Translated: CASSLDRGPIAGGRYNEQYF.

CDR3: CSATEASGLNEQFF. In DNA, the CDR3 is TGCAGTGCTACCGAAGCTAGCGGGCTCAATGAGCAGTTCTTC. The chain is built from TRBV20-1 and TRBJ2-1; 8 bases are a match to TRBD2. The CDR3 extends over 14 amino acids. Germline V lookup: CDR1 DFQATT, CDR2 SNEGSKA (reference sequence). The V gene end was trimmed by 4 bases and the J gene end by 6 bases; junction bases not matched to a gene: 8.

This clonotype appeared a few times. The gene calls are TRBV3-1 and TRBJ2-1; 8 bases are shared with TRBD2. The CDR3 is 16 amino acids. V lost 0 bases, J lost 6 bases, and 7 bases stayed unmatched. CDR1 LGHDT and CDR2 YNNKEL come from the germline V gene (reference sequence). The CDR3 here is CASSQELAGILNEQFF. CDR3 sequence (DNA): TGTGCCAGCAGCCAAGAGTTAGCGGGGATACTCAATGAGCAGTTCTTC.

The CDR3 bases are TGTGCCAGCAGCCGCGGGGGGGCGTGGAATTCAGATACGCAGTATTTT. Protein sequence: CASSRGGAWNSDTQYF. This chain links TRBV11-2 with TRBJ2-3, with 9 nucleotides matching TRBD2. The ends lost 5 bases at V and 4 bases at J; junction bases unmatched: 10. Germline V gene data show CDR1 as SGHAT and CDR2 as FQNNGV. The CDR3 has 16 residues.

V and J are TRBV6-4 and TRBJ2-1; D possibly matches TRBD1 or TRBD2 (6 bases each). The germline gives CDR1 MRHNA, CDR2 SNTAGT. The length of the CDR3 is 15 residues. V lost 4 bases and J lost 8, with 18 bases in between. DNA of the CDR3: TGTGCCAGCAGTGGGGGGGCGGGGTCTTTGGATGAGCAGTTCTTC. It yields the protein CASSGGAGSLDEQFF.

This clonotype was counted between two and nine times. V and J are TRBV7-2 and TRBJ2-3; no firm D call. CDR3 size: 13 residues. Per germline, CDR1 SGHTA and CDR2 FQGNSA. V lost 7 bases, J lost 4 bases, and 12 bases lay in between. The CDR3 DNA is TGTGCCAGCACCACCCCTTGGGCAGATACGCAGTATTTT. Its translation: CASTTPWADTQYF.

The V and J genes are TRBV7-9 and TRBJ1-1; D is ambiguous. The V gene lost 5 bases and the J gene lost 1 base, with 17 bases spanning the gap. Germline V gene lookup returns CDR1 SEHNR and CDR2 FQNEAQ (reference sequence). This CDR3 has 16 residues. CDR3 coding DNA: TGTGCCAGCAGCCCAATCGTACTTCCGGAGAACACTGAAGCTTTCTTT. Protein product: CASSPIVLPENTEAFF. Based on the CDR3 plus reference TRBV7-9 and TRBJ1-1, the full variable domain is DTGVSQNPRHKITKRGQNVTFRCDPISEHNRLYWYRQTLGQGPEFLTYFQNEAQLEKSRLLSDRFSAERPKGSFSTLEIQRTEQGDSAMYLCASSPIVLPENTEAFFGQGTRLTVV.

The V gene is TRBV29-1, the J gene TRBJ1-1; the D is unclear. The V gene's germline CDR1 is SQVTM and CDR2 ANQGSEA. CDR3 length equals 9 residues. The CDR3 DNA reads TGCCCTGAAGAATTTGAAGCTTTCTTT. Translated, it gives CPEEFEAFF.

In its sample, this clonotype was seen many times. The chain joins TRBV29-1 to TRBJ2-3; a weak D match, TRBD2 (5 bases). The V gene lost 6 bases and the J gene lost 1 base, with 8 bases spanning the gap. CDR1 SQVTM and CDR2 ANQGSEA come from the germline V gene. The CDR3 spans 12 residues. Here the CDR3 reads CSVALGTDTQYF. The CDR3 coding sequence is TGCAGCGTCGCACTAGGCACAGATACGCAGTATTTT.

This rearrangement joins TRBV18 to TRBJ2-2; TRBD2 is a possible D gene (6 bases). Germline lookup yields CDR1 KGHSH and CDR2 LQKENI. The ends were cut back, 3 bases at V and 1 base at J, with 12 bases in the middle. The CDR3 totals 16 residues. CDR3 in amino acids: CASSPGLAMNTGELFF. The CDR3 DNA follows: TGTGCCAGCTCACCGGGTCTAGCGATGAACACCGGGGAGCTGTTTTTT.

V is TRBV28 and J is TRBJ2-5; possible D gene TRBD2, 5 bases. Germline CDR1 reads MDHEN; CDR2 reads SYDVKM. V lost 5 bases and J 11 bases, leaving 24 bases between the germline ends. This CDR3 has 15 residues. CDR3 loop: CASSPAGQAHNEQYF. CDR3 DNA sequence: TGTGCCAGCAGTCCGGCGGGCCAGGCTCATAATGAGCAGTACTTC. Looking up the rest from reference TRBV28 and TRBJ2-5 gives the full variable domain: DVKVTQSSRYLVKRTGEKVFLECVQDMDHENMFWYRQDPGLGLRLIYFSYDVKMKEKGDIPEGYSVSREKKERFSLILESASTNQTSMYLCASSPAGQAHNEQYFGPGTRLLVL.

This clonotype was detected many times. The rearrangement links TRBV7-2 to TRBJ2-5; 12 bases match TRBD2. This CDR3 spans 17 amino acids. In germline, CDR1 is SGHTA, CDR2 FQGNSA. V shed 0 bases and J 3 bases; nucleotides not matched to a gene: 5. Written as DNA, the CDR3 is TGTGCCAGCAGCTTAGCAGGAGGACTAGCGGGAAAAGAGACCCAGTACTTC. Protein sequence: CASSLAGGLAGKETQYF.

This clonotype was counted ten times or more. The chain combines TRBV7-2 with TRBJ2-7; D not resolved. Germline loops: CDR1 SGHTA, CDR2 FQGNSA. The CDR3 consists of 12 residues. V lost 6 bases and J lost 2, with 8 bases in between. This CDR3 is CASSLSTYEQYF. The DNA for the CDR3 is TGTGCCAGCAGTTTATCCACCTACGAGCAGTACTTC.

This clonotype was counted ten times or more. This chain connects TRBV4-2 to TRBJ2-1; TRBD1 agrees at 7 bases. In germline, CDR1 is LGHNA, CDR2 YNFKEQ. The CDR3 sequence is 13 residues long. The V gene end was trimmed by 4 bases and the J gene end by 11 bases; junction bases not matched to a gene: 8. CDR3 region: CASSPPGTAKQFF. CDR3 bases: TGTGCCAGCAGCCCCCCCGGGACAGCAAAGCAGTTCTTC.

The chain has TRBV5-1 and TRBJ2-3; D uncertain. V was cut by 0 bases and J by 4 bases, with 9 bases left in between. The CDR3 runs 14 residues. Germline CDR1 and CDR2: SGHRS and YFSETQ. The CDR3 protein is CASSLDQFADTQYF. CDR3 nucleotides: TGCGCCAGCAGCTTGGACCAATTTGCAGATACGCAGTATTTT.

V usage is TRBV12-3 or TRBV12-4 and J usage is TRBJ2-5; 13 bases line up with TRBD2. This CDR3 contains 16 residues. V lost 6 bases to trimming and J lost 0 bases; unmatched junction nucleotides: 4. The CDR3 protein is CASRRLAGGYQETQYF. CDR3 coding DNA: TGTGCCAGCAGGAGACTAGCGGGGGGTTACCAAGAGACCCAGTACTTC.

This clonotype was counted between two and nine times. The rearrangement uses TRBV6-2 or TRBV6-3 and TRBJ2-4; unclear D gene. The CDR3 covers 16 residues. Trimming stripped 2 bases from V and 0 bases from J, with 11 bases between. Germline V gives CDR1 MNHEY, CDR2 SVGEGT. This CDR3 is CASSYADRPAKNIQYF. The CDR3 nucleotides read TGTGCCAGCAGTTACGCTGATAGACCAGCCAAAAACATTCAGTACTTC.

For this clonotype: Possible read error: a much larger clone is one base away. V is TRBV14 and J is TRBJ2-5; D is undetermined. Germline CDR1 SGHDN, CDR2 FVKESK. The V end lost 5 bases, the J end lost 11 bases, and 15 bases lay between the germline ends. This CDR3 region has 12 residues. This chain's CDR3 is CASSFDTHEQYF. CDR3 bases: TGTGCCAGCAGCTTTGACACTCATGAGCAGTACTTC.

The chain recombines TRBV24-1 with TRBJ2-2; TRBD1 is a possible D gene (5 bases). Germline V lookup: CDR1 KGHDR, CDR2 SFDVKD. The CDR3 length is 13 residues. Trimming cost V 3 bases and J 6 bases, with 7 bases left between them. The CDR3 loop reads CATSDRGSGELFF. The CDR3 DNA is TGTGCCACCAGTGATAGGGGATCCGGGGAGCTGTTTTTT.

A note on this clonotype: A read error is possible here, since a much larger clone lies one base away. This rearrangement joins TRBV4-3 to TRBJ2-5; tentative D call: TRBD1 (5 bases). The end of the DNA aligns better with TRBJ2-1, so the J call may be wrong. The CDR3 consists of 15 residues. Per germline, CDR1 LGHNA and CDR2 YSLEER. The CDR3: CASSQGPGLKKTQFF. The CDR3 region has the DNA TGCGCCAGCAGCCAGGGGCCGGGTCTCAAGAAGACCCAGTTCTTC.

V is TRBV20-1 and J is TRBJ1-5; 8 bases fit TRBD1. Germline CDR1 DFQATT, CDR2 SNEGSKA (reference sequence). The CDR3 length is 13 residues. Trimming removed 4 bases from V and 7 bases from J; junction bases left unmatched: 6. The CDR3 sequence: CSAKGQGWQPQHF. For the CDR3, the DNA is TGCAGTGCTAAAGGACAGGGTTGGCAGCCCCAGCATTTT.

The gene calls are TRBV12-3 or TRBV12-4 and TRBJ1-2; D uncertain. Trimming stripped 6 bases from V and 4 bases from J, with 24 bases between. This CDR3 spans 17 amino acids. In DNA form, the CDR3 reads TGTGCCAGCAGACCCGATTCCTACCGACCCGAGGGCTATGGCTACACCTTC. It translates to CASRPDSYRPEGYGYTF.

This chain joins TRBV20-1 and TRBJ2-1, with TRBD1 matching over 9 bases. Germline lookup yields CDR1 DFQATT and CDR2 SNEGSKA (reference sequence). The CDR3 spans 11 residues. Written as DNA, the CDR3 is TGCAGCGCGACAGGGGGGTATGAGCAGTTCTTC. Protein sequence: CSATGGYEQFF.